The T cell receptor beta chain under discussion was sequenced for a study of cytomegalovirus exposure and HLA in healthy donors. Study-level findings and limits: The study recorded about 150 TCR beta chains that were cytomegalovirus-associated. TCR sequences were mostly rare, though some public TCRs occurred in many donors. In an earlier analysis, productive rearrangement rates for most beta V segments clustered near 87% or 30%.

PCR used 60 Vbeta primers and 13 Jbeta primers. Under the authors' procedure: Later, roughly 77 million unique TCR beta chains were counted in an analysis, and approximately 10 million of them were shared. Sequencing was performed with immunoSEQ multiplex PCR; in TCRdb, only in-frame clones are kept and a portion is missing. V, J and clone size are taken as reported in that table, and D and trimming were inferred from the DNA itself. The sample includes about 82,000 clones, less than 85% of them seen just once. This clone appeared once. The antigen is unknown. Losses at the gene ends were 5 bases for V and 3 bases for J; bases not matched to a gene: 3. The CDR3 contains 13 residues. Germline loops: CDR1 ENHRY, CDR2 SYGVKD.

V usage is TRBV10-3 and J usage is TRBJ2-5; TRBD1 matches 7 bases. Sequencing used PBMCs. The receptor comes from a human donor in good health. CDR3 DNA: TGTGCCATCAGTCGGGACAGAAAAGAGACCCAGTACTTC. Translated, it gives CAISRDRKETQYF.